The T cell receptor beta chain described here comes from a study of T cell changes during pregnancy in multiple sclerosis. V shed 2 bases and J shed 3 bases, with 10 bases lying between them. CDR1 and CDR2 (germline): SEHNR, FQNEAQ (reference sequence). CDR3 length: 14 amino acids. Assay used: immunoSEQ multiplex PCR; TCRdb lists only in-frame clones, some missing. The sample has 54,000 or so clones, about 93% seen once. This clone was picked up a small number of times. The sequencing used CD4+ T cells from peripheral blood mononuclear cells, collected before pregnancy. The TCR comes from a female donor with multiple sclerosis, enrolled in a pregnancy study. This chain uses TRBV7-9 with TRBJ1-1; no definite D call. CDR3 nucleotide sequence: TGTGCCAGCAGCTTACGGGATGAGGACACTGAAGCTTTCTTT. Amino acid sequence: CASSLRDEDTEAFF.